This TCR delta chain was profiled in a study of γδ T cells in repeated Plasmodium falciparum infection (dated by TCRdb to the early 2020s). About the study as a whole: In the natural-infection arm, Malian children exposed to intense seasonal malaria transmission were enrolled and compared against age and gender matched Australian children. About five malaria-naive U.S. adults underwent four controlled human malaria infections by bites from P. falciparum NF54-infected Anopheles stephensi mosquitoes over approximately 640 days. Samples were collected from controlled-infection subjects at baseline, immediately before selected infections, and 21 days after each infection. Malian gammadelta TCR repertoires were analysed cross-sectionally during no-transmission periods and longitudinally across acute febrile malaria episodes. The study examined how repeated Plasmodium falciparum infection shapes the human gammadelta T cell repertoire, using natural infection in Mali and controlled human malaria infection.

Library preparation was by multiplex PCR. Data came from an Illumina MiSeq. From each sorted gammadelta T cell sample, both TCR gamma (TRG) and TCR delta (TRD) chains were sequenced. The authors' pipeline ran thus. Clonotype tree plots, accumulated frequency of the top 20 clonotypes, diversity index (DI) and D75 metrics were included in the repertoire analyses. In TCRdb, clones were called once more from the public reads by CATT, and rows of identical DNA were later combined. Clone size and V and J calls follow TCRdb, not the original study. For this sample the table gives tens of thousands of delta-chain clones, of which 0.85% to 1% were detected only once. The top ten clonotypes cover around 9.6% of the sample. This clone has more than one count but fewer than ten. Its antigen is currently not known. TCRdb shows a much larger clone's protein in place of this DNA's translation, and the two differ at residue 12, likely through a read error; the protein shown is translated from the DNA.

For bulk TCR repertoire analysis, Vgamma9/Vdelta2+ and Vdelta2-negative gammadelta T cell populations were isolated by flow sorting from peripheral blood mononuclear cells. CDR1 and CDR2, per the germline V gene, are GEAIGNYY and EKD. From the cysteine up to the phenylalanine, the CDR3 has a length of 16 residues. Here the CDR3 DNA is all that survives: 48 bases in frame from base 1. The paper's findings and limits, for the study overall: The controlled-infection cohort was small, limiting analysis of inter-individual variability in gammadelta T cell responses. Vgamma9/Vdelta2+ TCR repertoires kept a highly stable polyclonal repertoire across time and infection, and many TCRgamma sequences overlapped between individuals. Vdelta2-negative gammadelta TCR repertoires from Malian children appeared more clonally expanded, less diverse and less shared than those of Australian children. The Malian cohort came from a small rural village of predominantly one ethnic group, limiting generalizability. In Vdelta2-negative gammadelta TCR repertoires, which were largely Vdelta1+, repeated controlled infections appeared to drive waves of new clonotype selection.

This receptor chain uses TRDV2 and TRDJ1; the D gene remains uncertain. TCRdb is silent on the J gene; assignment here came from matching the DNA to germline. The TCR sequence derives from a pool of human donors (malaria-infected and uninfected, not separated). The sequenced material came from gamma-delta T cells from blood. DNA sequence: TGTGCCTGTGACACCGTCGGAGACGCGTACACCTATAAACTCATCTTT. Translated, it reads CACDTVGDAYTYKLIF.